This TCR beta chain was observed in a study of blood T cell repertoires in COVID-19. The CDR3 is made up of 14 amino acids. V gave up 0 bases and J gave up 7 bases, with 10 bases separating them. Germline CDR1 is SGHTA and CDR2 is FQGNSA. Sequenced by immunoSEQ multiplex PCR; TCRdb stores in-frame clones only, minus some. The profile shows over 11,000 clones, 90% of them singletons. This rearrangement joins TRBV7-2 to TRBJ1-5; D is unresolved. The clonotype originates from a human donor in a cohort sampled during active COVID-19. Sample: peripheral blood. CDR3 residues: CASSLAQVKQPQHF. The DNA of the CDR3 is TGTGCCAGCAGCTTAGCGCAGGTGAAGCAGCCCCAGCATTTT.